This T cell receptor beta chain was captured in a study of blood T cell repertoires in COVID-19. Overall study: Samples representing acute and convalescent COVID-19 were sourced from the United States, Italy and Spain. T cells, B-cell-depleted T cells, or PBMCs supplied cDNA or gDNA.

Original data processing: Researchers report that nucleated cell counts were estimated from reference gene primer amplification. Generated by immunoSEQ multiplex PCR, the TCRdb table keeps only in-frame clones and is missing some. The V and J calls and clone size were taken over from that table, and D and trimming were inferred from the DNA. The repertoire has 200,000 to 250,000 clones, approximately 88% of them found once; the top ten carry under 8%. V shed 1 base and J 5 bases; nucleotides not matched to a gene: 5. The CDR3 is 15 amino acids. CDR1 and CDR2 from the germline V gene are MGHDK and SYGVNS. Seattle participants joined during active infection and were tracked over time.

J is TRBJ1-2 and V is TRBV25-1, with 9 bases aligning to TRBD1. The clonotype originates from a woman under 40 with COVID-19, enrolled during active disease. The material sequenced was peripheral blood. The CDR3 is CASSEWDRDPYGYTF. The CDR3 DNA is TGTGCCAGCAGTGAATGGGACAGGGATCCTTATGGCTACACCTTC.